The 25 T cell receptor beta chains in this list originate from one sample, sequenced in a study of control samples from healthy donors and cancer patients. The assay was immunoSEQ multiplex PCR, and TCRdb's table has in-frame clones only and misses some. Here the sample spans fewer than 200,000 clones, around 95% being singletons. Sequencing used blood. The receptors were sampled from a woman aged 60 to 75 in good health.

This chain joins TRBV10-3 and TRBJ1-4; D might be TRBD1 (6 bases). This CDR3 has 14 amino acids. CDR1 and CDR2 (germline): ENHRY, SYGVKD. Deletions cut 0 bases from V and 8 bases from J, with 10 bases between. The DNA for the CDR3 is TGTGCCATCAGTGAGTCGCAGGGACAAGAAAAACTGTTTTTT. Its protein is CAISESQGQEKLFF.

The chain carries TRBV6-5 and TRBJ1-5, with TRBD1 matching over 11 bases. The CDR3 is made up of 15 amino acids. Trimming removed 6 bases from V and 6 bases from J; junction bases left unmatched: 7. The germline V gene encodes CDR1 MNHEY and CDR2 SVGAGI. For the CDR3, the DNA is TGTGCCAGCAGGGGAGGACAGGGGGCAACTCAGCCCCAGCATTTT. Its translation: CASRGGQGATQPQHF.

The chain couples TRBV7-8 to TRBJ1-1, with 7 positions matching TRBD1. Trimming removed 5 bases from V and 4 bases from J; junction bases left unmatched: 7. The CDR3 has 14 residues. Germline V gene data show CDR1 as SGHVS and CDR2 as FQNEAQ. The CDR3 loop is CASSPRGEGTEAFF. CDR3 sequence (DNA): TGTGCCAGCAGCCCCAGGGGGGAGGGCACTGAAGCTTTCTTT.

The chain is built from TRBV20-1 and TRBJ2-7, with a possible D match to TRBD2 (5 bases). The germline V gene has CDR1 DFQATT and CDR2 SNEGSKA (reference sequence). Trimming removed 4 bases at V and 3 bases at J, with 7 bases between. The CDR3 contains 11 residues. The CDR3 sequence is CSATRDYEQYF. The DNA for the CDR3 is TGCAGTGCTACCCGGGACTACGAGCAGTACTTC.

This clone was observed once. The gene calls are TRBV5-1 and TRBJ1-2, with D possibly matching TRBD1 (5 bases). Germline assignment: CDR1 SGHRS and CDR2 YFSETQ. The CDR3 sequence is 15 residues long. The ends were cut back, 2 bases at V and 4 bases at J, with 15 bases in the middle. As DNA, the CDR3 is TGCGCCAGCAGCTTTTCCGGGACCCCTGGCTATGGCTACACCTTC. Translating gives CASSFSGTPGYGYTF. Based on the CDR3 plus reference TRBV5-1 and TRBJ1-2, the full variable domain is KAGVTQTPRYLIKTRGQQVTLSCSPISGHRSVSWYQQTPGQGLQFLFEYFSETQRNKGNFPGRFSGRQFSNSRSEMNVSTLELGDSALYLCASSFSGTPGYGYTFGSGTRLTVV.

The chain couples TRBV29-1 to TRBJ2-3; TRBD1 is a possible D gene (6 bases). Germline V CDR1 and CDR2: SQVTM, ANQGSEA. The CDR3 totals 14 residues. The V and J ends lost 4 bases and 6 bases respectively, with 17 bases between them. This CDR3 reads CSVGRQVLGDTQYF. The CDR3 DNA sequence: TGCAGCGTTGGACGACAGGTCCTTGGGGATACGCAGTATTTT.

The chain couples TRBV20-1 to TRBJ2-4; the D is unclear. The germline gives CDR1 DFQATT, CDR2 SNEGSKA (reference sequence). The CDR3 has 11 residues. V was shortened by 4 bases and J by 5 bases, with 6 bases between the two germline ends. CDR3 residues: CSAKTQNIQYF. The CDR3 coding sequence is TGCAGTGCTAAGACCCAAAACATTCAGTACTTC.

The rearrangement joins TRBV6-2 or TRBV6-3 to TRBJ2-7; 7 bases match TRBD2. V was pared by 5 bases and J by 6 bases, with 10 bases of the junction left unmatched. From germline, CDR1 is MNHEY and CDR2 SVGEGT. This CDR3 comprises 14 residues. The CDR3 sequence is CASSQRGTLSEQYF. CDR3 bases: TGTGCCAGCAGTCAGCGGGGAACCCTCAGCGAGCAGTACTTC.

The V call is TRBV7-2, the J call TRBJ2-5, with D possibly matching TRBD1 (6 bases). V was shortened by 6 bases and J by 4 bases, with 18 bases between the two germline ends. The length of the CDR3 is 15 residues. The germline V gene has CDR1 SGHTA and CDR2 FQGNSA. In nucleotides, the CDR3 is TGTGCCAGCAGGCCGCAGGGGCAGGCATCAGAGACCCAGTACTTC. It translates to CASRPQGQASETQYF. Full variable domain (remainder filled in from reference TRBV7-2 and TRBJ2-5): GAGVSQSPSNKVTEKGKDVELRCDPISGHTALYWYRQSLGQGLEFLIYFQGNSAPDKSGLPSDRFSAERTGGSVSTLTIQRTQQEDSAVYLCASRPQGQASETQYFGPGTRLLVL.

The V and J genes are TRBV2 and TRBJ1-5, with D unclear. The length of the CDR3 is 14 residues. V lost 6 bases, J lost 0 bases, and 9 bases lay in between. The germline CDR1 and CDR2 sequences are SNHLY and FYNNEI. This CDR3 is CASSRPNSNQPQHF. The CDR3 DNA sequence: TGTGCCAGCAGCCGGCCCAATAGCAATCAGCCCCAGCATTTT.

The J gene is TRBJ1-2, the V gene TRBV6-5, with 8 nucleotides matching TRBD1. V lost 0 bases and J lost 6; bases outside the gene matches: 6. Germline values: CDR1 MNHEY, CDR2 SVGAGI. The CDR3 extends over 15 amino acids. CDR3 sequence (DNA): TGTGCCAGCAGTTACTCAAGACAGGGGCTGCATGGCTACACCTTC. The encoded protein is CASSYSRQGLHGYTF.

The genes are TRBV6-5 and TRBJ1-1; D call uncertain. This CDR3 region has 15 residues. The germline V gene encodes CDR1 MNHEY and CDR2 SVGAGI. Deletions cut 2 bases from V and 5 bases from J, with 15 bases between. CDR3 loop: CASSYGQNVGTEAFF. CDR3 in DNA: TGTGCCAGCAGTTACGGGCAGAATGTTGGGACTGAAGCTTTCTTT.

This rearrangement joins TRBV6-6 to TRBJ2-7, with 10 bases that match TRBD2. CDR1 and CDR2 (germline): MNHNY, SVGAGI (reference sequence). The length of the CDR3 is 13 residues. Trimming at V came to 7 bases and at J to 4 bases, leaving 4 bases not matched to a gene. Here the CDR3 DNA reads TGTGCCAGCAACATAGCGGGGGGATACGAGCAGTACTTC. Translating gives CASNIAGGYEQYF.

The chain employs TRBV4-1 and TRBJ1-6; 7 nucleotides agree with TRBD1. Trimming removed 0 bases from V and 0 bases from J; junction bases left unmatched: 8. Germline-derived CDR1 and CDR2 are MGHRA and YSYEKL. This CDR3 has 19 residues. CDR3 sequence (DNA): TGCGCCAGCAGCCAAGAAGGGGGGACAGCGAGCTCCTATAATTCACCCCTCCACTTT. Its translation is CASSQEGGTASSYNSPLHF.

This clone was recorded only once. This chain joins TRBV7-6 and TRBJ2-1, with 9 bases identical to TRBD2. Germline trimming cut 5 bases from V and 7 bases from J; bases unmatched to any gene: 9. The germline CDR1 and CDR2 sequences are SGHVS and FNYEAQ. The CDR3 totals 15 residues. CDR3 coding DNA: TGTGCCAGCAGCCTTGGGGCGGGGGGGCGGAATGAGCAGTTCTTC. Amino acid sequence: CASSLGAGGRNEQFF.

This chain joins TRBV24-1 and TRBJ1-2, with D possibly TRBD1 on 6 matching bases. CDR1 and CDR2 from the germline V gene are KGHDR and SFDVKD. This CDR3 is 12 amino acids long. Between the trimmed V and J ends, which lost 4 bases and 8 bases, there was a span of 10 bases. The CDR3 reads CATSDGGVGYTF. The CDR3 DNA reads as TGTGCCACCAGTGACGGGGGCGTAGGCTACACCTTC.

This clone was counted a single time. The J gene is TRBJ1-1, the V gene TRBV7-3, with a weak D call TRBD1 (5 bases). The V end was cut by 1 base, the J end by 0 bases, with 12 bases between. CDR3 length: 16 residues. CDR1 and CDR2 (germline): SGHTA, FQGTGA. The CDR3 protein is CASSLSSRGVNTEAFF. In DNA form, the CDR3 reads TGTGCCAGCAGCTTAAGTTCTCGGGGGGTGAACACTGAAGCTTTCTTT.

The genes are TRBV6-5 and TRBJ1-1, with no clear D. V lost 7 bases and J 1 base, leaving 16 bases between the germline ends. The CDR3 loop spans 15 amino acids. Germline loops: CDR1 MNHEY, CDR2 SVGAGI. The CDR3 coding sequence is TGTGCCAGCACCGAGAAGGGTGCAGCGAACACTGAAGCTTTCTTT. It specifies CASTEKGAANTEAFF.

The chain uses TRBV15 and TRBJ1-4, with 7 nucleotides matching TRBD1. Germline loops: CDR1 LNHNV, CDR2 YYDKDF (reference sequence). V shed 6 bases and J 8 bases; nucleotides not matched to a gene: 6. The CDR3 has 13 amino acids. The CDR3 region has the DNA TGTGCCACCAGGAGGGGGCAAGGGGAAAAACTGTTTTTT. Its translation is CATRRGQGEKLFF.

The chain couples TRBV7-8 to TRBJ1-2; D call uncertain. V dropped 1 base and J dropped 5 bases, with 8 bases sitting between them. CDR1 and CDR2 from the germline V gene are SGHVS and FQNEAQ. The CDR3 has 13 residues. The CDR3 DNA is TGTGCCAGCAGCTTAGTACCCGAATATGGCTACACCTTC. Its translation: CASSLVPEYGYTF.

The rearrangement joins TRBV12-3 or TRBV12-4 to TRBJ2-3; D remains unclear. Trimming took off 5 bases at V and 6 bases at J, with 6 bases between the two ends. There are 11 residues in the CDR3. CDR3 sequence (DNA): TGTGCCAGCAGTCCTTACGATACGCAGTATTTT. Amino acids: CASSPYDTQYF.

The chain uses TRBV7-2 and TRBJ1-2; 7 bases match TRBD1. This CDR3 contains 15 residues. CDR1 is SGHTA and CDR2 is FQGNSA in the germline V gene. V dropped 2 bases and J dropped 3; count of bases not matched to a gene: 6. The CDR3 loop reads CASSLRGGQDYGYTF. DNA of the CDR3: TGTGCCAGCAGCTTAAGAGGGGGCCAGGACTATGGCTACACCTTC.

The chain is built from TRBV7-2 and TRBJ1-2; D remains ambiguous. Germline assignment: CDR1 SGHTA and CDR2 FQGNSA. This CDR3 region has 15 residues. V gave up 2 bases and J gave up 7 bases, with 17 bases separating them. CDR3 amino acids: CASSLSLTGASGYTF. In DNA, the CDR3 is TGTGCCAGCAGCTTATCTCTCACCGGCGCCAGTGGCTACACCTTC.

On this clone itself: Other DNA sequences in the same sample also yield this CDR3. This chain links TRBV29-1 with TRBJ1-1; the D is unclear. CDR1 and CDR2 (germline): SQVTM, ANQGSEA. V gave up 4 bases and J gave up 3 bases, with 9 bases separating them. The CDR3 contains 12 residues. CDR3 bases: TGCAGCGTTGTTCCGCAGGACACTGAAGCTTTCTTT. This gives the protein CSVVPQDTEAFF.

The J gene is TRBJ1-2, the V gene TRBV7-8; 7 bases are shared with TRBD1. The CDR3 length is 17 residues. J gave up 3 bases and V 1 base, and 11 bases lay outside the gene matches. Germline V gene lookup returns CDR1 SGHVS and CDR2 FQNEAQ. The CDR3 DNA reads TGTGCCAGCAGCTTAGAAACAGGGGACAGATACTACTATGGCTACACCTTC. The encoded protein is CASSLETGDRYYYGYTF.